This T cell receptor beta chain was obtained from a study of blood T cell repertoires in COVID-19. Study details: The samples span acute and convalescent COVID-19 from the United States, Italy and Spain. The analysed material was cDNA or gDNA that came from T cells, B-cell-depleted T cells, or PBMCs.

TCRdb's table, derived via immunoSEQ multiplex PCR, lists solely in-frame clones and lacks some. The sample has about 180,000 clones, around 80% seen once; the top ten hold 15% to 20%. Trimming removed 6 bases at V and 0 bases at J, with 17 bases between. Germline CDR1 is MNHEY and CDR2 is SMNVEV (reference sequence). The CDR3 consists of 16 residues. The study drew participants aged about 18 to 89 years from some 24 US areas. This TCR derives from a woman aged 50 to 60 who had recovered from COVID-19. The chain couples TRBV27 to TRBJ1-1, with D possibly matching TRBD1 (6 bases). Source material: PBMCs or T cells enriched from blood (not recorded which). The CDR3 protein is CASRTAGRGMNTEAFF. The DNA for the CDR3 is TGTGCCAGCAGAACAGCGGGGAGGGGGATGAACACTGAAGCTTTCTTT.